This is a list of T cell receptor beta chains from one sample in a study of CD8+CD57+ T cells in acquired aplastic anemia. TCRdb redid the calling of the reads with MiXCR, one entry per CDR3 protein. The repertoire holds approximately 250,000 distinct CDR3 sequences, with around 82% as singletons. The sequencing input was sorted CD4+, CD8+, or CD8+CD57+ T cells (not recorded which) from PBMCs. The receptors stem from a human donor with aplastic anemia. The CDR3 runs from the conserved cysteine through the conserved F or W. The D gene is left open where the match is weak. Clone size appears in some rows only: once, few, many, or a class for an expanded clone.

NA TRBJ2-5 TRBD1 TRBV7-9 CATSSGRGQGTEYF TGTGCCACCAGCAGTGGCAGAGGGCAGGGGACAGAGTACTTC
many TRBJ2-2 TRBD1 TRBV9 CASSVSATGTGGTGELFF TGTGCCAGCAGCGTTAGTGCAACCGGGACAGGGGGGACCGGGGAGCTGTTTTTT
NA TRBJ2-3 NA TRBV7-9 CASGPATDTQYF TGTGCCAGCGGTCCGGCCACAGATACGCAGTATTTT
NA TRBJ1-2 NA TRBV5-5 CASSPRDTGGYTF TGTGCCAGCAGCCCACGGGACACAGGTGGCTACACCTTC
NA TRBJ1-1 NA TRBV5-6 CASSLKTVAGTTEAFF TGTGCCAGCAGCTTGAAGACAGTGGCAGGGACCACTGAAGCTTTCTTT
NA TRBJ2-7 TRBD1 TRBV9 CASSKYGTENQPQQYF TGTGCCAGCAGCAAATACGGGACAGAAAATCAGCCCCAGCAGTACTTC
NA TRBJ2-5 NA TRBV6-5 CASSPRVGETQYF TGTGCCAGCAGCCCCCGGGTGGGAGAGACCCAGTACTTC
NA TRBJ2-3 NA TRBV7-7 CASSLAAGHEPQFF TGTGCCAGCAGCTTAGCGGCAGGGCACGAGCCGCAGTTTTTT
NA TRBJ2-3 NA TRBV5-1 CASSLGVSTDTQYF TGCGCCAGCAGCTTAGGTGTTAGCACAGATACGCAGTATTTT
NA TRBJ1-6 NA TRBV9 CASSFYDRIGNSPLHF TGTGCCAGCAGCTTCTACGACAGGATCGGTAATTCACCCCTCCACTTT
NA TRBJ1-5 TRBD1 TRBV20-1 CSAWDRARVRGNQPQHF TGCAGTGCTTGGGACAGGGCTAGGGTTCGAGGCAATCAGCCCCAGCATTTT
NA TRBJ1-4 NA TRBV7-8 CASSLPGGPDTKHFF TGTGCCAGCAGCTTACCGGGAGGGCCCGATACGAAGCATTTTTTT
NA TRBJ1-2 NA TRBV9 CASGVDGDIQYFGYTF NA
NA TRBJ1-1 NA TRBV7-3 CASSTRAGEESQVFF TGTGCCAGTAGCACCCGGGCGGGGGAAGAGAGTCAGGTTTTCTTT
once TRBJ2-1 NA TRBV2 CASSQGGAHRQDEHFF TGTGCAAGCAGCCAGGGGGGCGCACACCGTCAGGATGAGCACTTCTTC
NA TRBJ2-5 TRBD2 TRBV11-1 CASLGGVKTQYF TGTGCCAGCCTTGGGGGGGTGAAAACCCAGTACTTC
NA TRBJ1-2 TRBD1 TRBV24-1 CATSERQGFGYTF TGTGCCACCAGTGAGCGACAGGGGTTTGGCTACACCTTC
NA TRBJ2-5 NA TRBV7-9 CAGRGSRECQYTRYF TGTGCCGGCAGGGGTAGTAGGGAGTGCCAGTACACCCGGTACTTC
few TRBJ1-4 NA TRBV15 CATRKTATNEKLFF TGTGCCACCAGAAAGACAGCAACTAATGAAAAACTGTTTTTT
NA TRBJ1-2 TRBD1 TRBV7-9 CASSSAGDRDTQDYTF TGTGCCAGCAGCTCGGCAGGGGACAGGGATACGCAGGATTACACCTTC
NA TRBJ1-5 TRBD1 TRBV19 CASSTTGTANQPQHF TGTGCCAGTAGCACTACCGGGACAGCTAATCAGCCCCAGCATTTT
NA TRBJ2-5 NA TRBV9 CASSVEHGPKVNQYF TGTGCCAGCAGCGTAGAGCACGGGCCAAAAGTGAACCAGTACTTC
NA TRBJ1-1 NA TRBV5-1 CASSPVGEINTEAFF TGCGCCAGCAGCCCCGTCGGGGAGATTAACACTGAAGCTTTCTTT
once TRBJ2-3 NA TRBV7-8 CASSFPGDPATQSF TGTGCCAGCAGCTTTCCGGGAGATCCGGCAACGCAGTCTTTT
NA TRBJ2-1 NA TRBV7-9 CASSFQGEGQNFGQFF TGTGCCAGCAGCTTTCAAGGAGAGGGCCAGAACTTCGGGCAGTTCTTC
NA TRBJ1-6 NA TRBV6-5 CASTGQGNSPLHF TGTGCCAGTACGGGACAAGGGAATTCACCCCTCCACTTT
once TRBJ1-1 TRBD1 TRBV19 CASSIMDRAEAFF TGTGCCAGTAGTATAATGGACAGGGCTGAAGCTTTCTTT
NA TRBJ2-1 NA TRBV7-8 CASSLAGGRSTHYQFF TGTGCCAGCAGCTTAGCGGGAGGTCGCTCCACGCATTATCAGTTCTTC
NA TRBJ1-5 NA TRBV7-9 CASSHPRTQPRHF TGCGCCAGCAGCCATCCAAGAACCCAGCCCCGGCATTTT
NA TRBJ1-1 NA TRBV2 CASSEGGIPEAFF TGTGCCAGCAGTGAGGGGGGGATCCCTGAAGCTTTCTTT
NA TRBJ1-1 NA TRBV5-1 CASSLAGSSYEAFF TGCGCCAGCAGCTTGGCTGGCAGCTCCTACGAAGCTTTCTTT
NA TRBJ1-5 NA TRBV20-1 CSASPAGHLGQPQHF TGCAGTGCTAGTCCGGCAGGTCATTTAGGTCAGCCCCAGCATTTT
NA TRBJ1-2 NA TRBV20-1 CSASSGGRKTF TGCAGTGCCAGTAGTGGGGGACGCAAGACCTTC
NA TRBJ1-5 NA TRBV7-8 CASSLEPGHDQHQHF TGTGCCAGCAGCCTAGAGCCAGGGCACGATCAGCACCAGCATTTT
few TRBJ2-5 TRBD2 TRBV7-9 CASSFQRSGGEQETQYF TGTGCCAGCAGCTTTCAAAGAAGCGGGGGGGAACAAGAGACCCAGTACTTC
NA TRBJ2-7 TRBD2 TRBV20-1 CSARDIAGGSYEQYF TGCAGTGCTAGGGATATAGCGGGGGGGTCCTACGAGCAGTACTTC
NA TRBJ1-1 NA TRBV7-3 CASSLDRSGKTEAFF TGTGCCAGCAGCTTAGATAGAAGCGGGAAGACTGAAGCTTTCTTT
NA TRBJ1-2 NA TRBV7-2 CASSPMGGSYAGYTF TGTGCCAGCAGCCCGATGGGGGGCTCGTACGCTGGCTACACCTTC
NA TRBJ1-5 NA TRBV12-5 CASGLVLGGGNQPQHF TGTGCTAGTGGTTTGGTACTGGGGGGTGGCAATCAGCCCCAGCATTTT
NA TRBJ2-5 NA TRBV7-9 CASSQGTRGGTEYF TGTGCCAGCAGCCAAGGGACCCGTGGGGGGACCGAGTACTTC
NA TRBJ2-3 NA TRBV5-4 CASSRGTADTQYF TGTGCCAGCAGCAGGGGTACAGCAGATACGCAGTATTTT
many TRBJ1-6 TRBD1 TRBV5-1 CASSEDRGNSPLHF TGCGCCAGCAGCGAGGACAGGGGGAATTCACCCCTCCACTTT
few TRBJ1-2 NA TRBV7-9 CASSLPGSYGANVYTF TGTGCCAGCAGCTTACCGGGTAGCTACGGGGCCAACGTCTACACCTTC
NA TRBJ1-6 NA TRBV7-2 CASSLAGGNDTHLHF TGTGCCAGCAGCTTAGCGGGAGGAAACGATACGCACCTTCACTTT
NA TRBJ2-1 TRBD2 TRBV9 CASGLTGRGYYNEQFF TGTGCCAGCGGCTTAACTGGGCGGGGGTACTACAATGAGCAGTTCTTC